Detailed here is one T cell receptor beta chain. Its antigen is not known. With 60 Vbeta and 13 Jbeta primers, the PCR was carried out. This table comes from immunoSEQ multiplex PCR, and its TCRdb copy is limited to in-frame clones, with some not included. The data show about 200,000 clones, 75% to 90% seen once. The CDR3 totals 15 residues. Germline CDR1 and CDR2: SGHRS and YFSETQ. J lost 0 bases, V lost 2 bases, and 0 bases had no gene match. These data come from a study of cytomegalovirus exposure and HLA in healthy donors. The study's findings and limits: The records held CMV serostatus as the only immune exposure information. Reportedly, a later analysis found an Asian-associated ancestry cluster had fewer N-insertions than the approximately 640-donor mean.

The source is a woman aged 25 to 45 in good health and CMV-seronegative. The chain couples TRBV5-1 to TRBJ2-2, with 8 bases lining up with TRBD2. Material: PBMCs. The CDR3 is CASSFSGTNTGELFF. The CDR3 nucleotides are TGCGCCAGCAGCTTTAGCGGGACGAACACCGGGGAGCTGTTTTTT.